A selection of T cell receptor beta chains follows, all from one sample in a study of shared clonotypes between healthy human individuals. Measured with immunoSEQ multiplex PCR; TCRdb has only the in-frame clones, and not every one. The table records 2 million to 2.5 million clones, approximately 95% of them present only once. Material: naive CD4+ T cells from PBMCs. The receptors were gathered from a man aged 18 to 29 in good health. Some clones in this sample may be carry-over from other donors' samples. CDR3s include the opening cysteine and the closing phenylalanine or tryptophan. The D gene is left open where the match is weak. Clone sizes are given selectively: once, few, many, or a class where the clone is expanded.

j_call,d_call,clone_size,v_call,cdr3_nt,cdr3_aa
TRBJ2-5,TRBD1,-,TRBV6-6,TGTGCCAGCAGAACAGGGGGACAGGTGGCAAGAGCCCAGTACTTC,CASRTGGQVARAQYF
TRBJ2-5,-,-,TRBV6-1,TGTGCCAGTGGGGCTCGAGCAGCCACCGAGACCCAGTACTTC,CASGARAATETQYF
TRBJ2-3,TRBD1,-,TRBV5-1,TGCGCCAGCAGCTCAGGACAGGGGGGCACAGATACGCAGTATTTT,CASSSGQGGTDTQYF
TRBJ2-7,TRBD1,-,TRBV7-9,TGTGCCAGCAGCTGGACAGGGGTGAACGAGCAGTACTTC,CASSWTGVNEQYF
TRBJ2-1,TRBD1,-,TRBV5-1,TGCGCCAGCAGCCTTACAGGGGGTGCGGGAAATGAGCAGTTCTTC,CASSLTGGAGNEQFF
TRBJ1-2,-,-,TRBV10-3,TGTGCCATCAGTGATAAGTCGAGAGGCTACACCTTC,CAISDKSRGYTF
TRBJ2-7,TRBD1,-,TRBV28,TGTGCCAGCAGCTCACAGGGGACCGGCTCCTACGAGCAGTACTTC,CASSSQGTGSYEQYF
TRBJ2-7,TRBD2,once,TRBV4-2,TGTGCCAGCAGGCGAGGACTAGCCGAGCCCTACGAGCAGTACTTC,CASRRGLAEPYEQYF
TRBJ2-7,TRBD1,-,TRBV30,TGTGCCTGGAGTGTACAGGGGGCTGGCGAGCAGTACTTC,CAWSVQGAGEQYF
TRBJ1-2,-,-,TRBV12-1,TGTGCCAGCAGCCCCCTCCCGGATGGCTACACCTTC,CASSPLPDGYTF
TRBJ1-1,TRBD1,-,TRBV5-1,TGCGCCAGCAGCTCCGAAAGAAACAGGGGATTTACTGAAGCTTTCTTT,CASSSERNRGFTEAFF
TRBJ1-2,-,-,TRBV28,TGTGCCAGCAGTTTACCCCGGGACTATGGCTACACCTTC,CASSLPRDYGYTF
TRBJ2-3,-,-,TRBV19,TGTGCCAGTGGCCCGGGTATTAGCACAGATACGCAGTATTTT,CASGPGISTDTQYF
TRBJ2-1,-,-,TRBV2,TGTGCCAGCAGCCAATTGACGGGTGGTGGGACAAAGTTCTTC,CASSQLTGGGTKFF
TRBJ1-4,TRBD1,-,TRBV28,TGTGCCAGCGGGTTATCCCCCGGGACAGGGCATGAAAAACTGTTTTTT,CASGLSPGTGHEKLFF
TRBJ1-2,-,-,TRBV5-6,TGTGCCAGCAGCTTGCAACAGGGAGATGGCTACACCTTC,CASSLQQGDGYTF
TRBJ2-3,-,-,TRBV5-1,TGCGCCAGCAGCTTGGTTTGGGCCCGCACAGATACGCAGTATTTT,CASSLVWARTDTQYF
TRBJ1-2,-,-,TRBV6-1,TGTGCCAGCAGCGATGGGTCCTATGGCTACACCTTC,CASSDGSYGYTF
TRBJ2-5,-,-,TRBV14,TGTGCCAGCAGCCTCCGGGACCGAAGGAGGGAGACCCAGTACTTC,CASSLRDRRRETQYF
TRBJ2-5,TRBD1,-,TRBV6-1,TGTGCCAGCAGCGGGACAGGGGGCGTAGAGACCCAGTACTTC,CASSGTGGVETQYF
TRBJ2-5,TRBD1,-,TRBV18,TGTGCCAGCTCACCGACAGGGGTGCAAGAGACCCAGTACTTC,CASSPTGVQETQYF
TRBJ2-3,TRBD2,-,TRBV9,TGTGCCAGCAGCGAGACACCCGGGACTAGCGGGAGGGCCGATACGCAGTATTTT,CASSETPGTSGRADTQYF
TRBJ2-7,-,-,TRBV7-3,TGTGCCAGCAGCCCTGGATCGCCCTACGAGCAGTACTTC,CASSPGSPYEQYF
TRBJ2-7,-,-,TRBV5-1,TGCGCCAGCAGCTTGGTGGGGACCCGGGGGGAGCAGTACTTC,CASSLVGTRGEQYF
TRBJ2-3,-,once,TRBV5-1,TGCGCCAGCAGCCCGCCGGGTGGAGACACAGATACGCAGTATTTT,CASSPPGGDTDTQYF
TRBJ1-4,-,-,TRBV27,TGTGCCAGCAGTTTCAGCAGGGTTGGAGCAACTAATGAAAAACTGTTTTTT,CASSFSRVGATNEKLFF
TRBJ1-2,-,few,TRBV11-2,TGTGCCAGCAGCTTAGCAGGGACGGGTGGCTACACCTTC,CASSLAGTGGYTF
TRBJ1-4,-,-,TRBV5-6,TGTGCCAGCAGCTTAAAAGGGGTTGATGAAAAACTGTTTTTT,CASSLKGVDEKLFF
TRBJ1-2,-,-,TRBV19,TGTGCCAGTAGTCCAGAACGACAGCTCTATGGCTACACCTTC,CASSPERQLYGYTF
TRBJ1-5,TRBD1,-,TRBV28,TGTGCCAGCAGTTCGACAGGGGCGGCTCAGCCCCAGCATTTT,CASSSTGAAQPQHF
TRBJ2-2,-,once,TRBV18,TGTGCCAGCTCACGCCCAACCGGGGAGCTGTTTTTT,CASSRPTGELFF
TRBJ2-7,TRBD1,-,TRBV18,TGTGCCAGCTCACCCGGACAGGGAAAGGGGGAGCAGTACTTC,CASSPGQGKGEQYF
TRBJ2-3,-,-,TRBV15,TGTGCCACCAGCACCCGGCGCGCGGGATTTCCCACAGATACGCAGTATTTT,CATSTRRAGFPTDTQYF
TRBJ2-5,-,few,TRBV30,TGTGCCTGGAGTGGTGAAGAGACCCAGTACTTC,CAWSGEETQYF
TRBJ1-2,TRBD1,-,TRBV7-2,TGTGCCAGCAGCCCGATGACAGGGCGGATATATGGCTACACCTTC,CASSPMTGRIYGYTF